A selection of T cell receptor beta chains follows, all from one sample in a study of beta chain features in type 1 diabetes. Method: immunoSEQ multiplex PCR; TCRdb's copy keeps in-frame clones and lacks some. The profile covers 300,000 to 350,000 clones, with around 9.7% appearing a single time and about 1% taken by the ten largest. The specimen was central memory CD4+ T cells from blood. The receptors stem from a man between 25 and 39 years old with type 1 diabetes. The conserved cysteine and the conserved F or W are not part of the CDR3 here. The order of the fields is V gene, J gene, clone size, CDR3 protein. Not every row has a clone size; where given, it reads once, few, many or a size class.

v_call: TRBV9
j_call: TRBJ1-2
clone_size: few
cdr3_aa: ASSATGMGYGYT

v_call: TRBV10-1
j_call: TRBJ2-1
clone_size: many
cdr3_aa: ASSESKGQYNEQF

v_call: TRBV30
j_call: TRBJ2-7
clone_size: few
cdr3_aa: AWSVLVGEQY

v_call: TRBV2
j_call: TRBJ1-4
clone_size: few
cdr3_aa: ASSKNDATNEKLF

v_call: TRBV25-1
j_call: TRBJ1-2
clone_size: -
cdr3_aa: ASRPPGTGIGYGYT

v_call: TRBV4-3
j_call: TRBJ2-6
clone_size: few
cdr3_aa: ASSQGVYSGANVLT

v_call: TRBV9
j_call: TRBJ2-2
clone_size: -
cdr3_aa: ASSVVTGTGELF

v_call: TRBV5-1
j_call: TRBJ1-2
clone_size: -
cdr3_aa: ASSPGDGTWGVTYGYT

v_call: TRBV27
j_call: TRBJ2-7
clone_size: few
cdr3_aa: ASSGWTAEYTYEQY

v_call: TRBV9
j_call: TRBJ1-3
clone_size: -
cdr3_aa: ASSVGAGVFGNTIY

v_call: TRBV11-2
j_call: TRBJ2-1
clone_size: -
cdr3_aa: ASSQRTTGAF

v_call: TRBV5-6
j_call: TRBJ1-1
clone_size: -
cdr3_aa: ASSLVGRVVNTEAF

v_call: TRBV2
j_call: TRBJ2-3
clone_size: -
cdr3_aa: ASSLEDSLTTDTQY

v_call: TRBV7-8
j_call: TRBJ1-4
clone_size: -
cdr3_aa: ASRRKAAEKLF

v_call: TRBV20-1
j_call: TRBJ1-2
clone_size: -
cdr3_aa: SAGTVVYT

v_call: TRBV28
j_call: TRBJ1-6
clone_size: few
cdr3_aa: ASRAVSSYNSPLH

v_call: TRBV4-3
j_call: TRBJ2-2
clone_size: few
cdr3_aa: ASSQDLGGSTGELF

v_call: TRBV7-2
j_call: TRBJ2-3
clone_size: few
cdr3_aa: ASSLGTGGPDTQY

v_call: TRBV6-6
j_call: TRBJ1-2
clone_size: few
cdr3_aa: ASKYKSPETGYT

v_call: TRBV28
j_call: TRBJ2-2
clone_size: few
cdr3_aa: ASILQRSTGELF

v_call: TRBV7-2
j_call: TRBJ2-7
clone_size: -
cdr3_aa: ASSLDSSSYEQY

v_call: TRBV28
j_call: TRBJ2-1
clone_size: few
cdr3_aa: ASSLIGLAGGTYNEQF

v_call: TRBV28
j_call: TRBJ2-1
clone_size: many
cdr3_aa: ASSATDEQF

v_call: TRBV5-1
j_call: TRBJ2-1
clone_size: -
cdr3_aa: ASSLLSGYEQF

v_call: TRBV5-1
j_call: TRBJ1-1
clone_size: many
cdr3_aa: ASSLVGLNTEAF

v_call: TRBV9
j_call: TRBJ2-1
clone_size: few
cdr3_aa: ASSNPGSYNEQF

v_call: TRBV10-3
j_call: TRBJ2-2
clone_size: -
cdr3_aa: AISERTGRGELF

v_call: TRBV7-9
j_call: TRBJ2-2
clone_size: -
cdr3_aa: ASSLLGADTGELF

v_call: TRBV30
j_call: TRBJ1-6
clone_size: -
cdr3_aa: AGRTVESSYNSPLH

v_call: TRBV6-1
j_call: TRBJ2-5
clone_size: -
cdr3_aa: ASSRQGRGQETQY

v_call: TRBV6-5
j_call: TRBJ1-4
clone_size: -
cdr3_aa: ASSSGTGIEKLF

v_call: TRBV2
j_call: TRBJ2-7
clone_size: -
cdr3_aa: ASSEWREASYEQY

v_call: TRBV5-6
j_call: TRBJ2-1
clone_size: -
cdr3_aa: ASSPLGQRYLYNEQF

v_call: TRBV27
j_call: TRBJ2-7
clone_size: few
cdr3_aa: ASSFRLEQY

v_call: TRBV9
j_call: TRBJ2-3
clone_size: few
cdr3_aa: ASSQGGGVGTDTQY

v_call: TRBV18
j_call: TRBJ2-3
clone_size: many
cdr3_aa: ASSPRGASTDTQY

v_call: TRBV7-9
j_call: TRBJ2-1
clone_size: few
cdr3_aa: ASIGGISSYNEQF

v_call: TRBV18
j_call: TRBJ2-5
clone_size: few
cdr3_aa: ASSFTTGGVETQY

v_call: TRBV7-9
j_call: TRBJ1-1
clone_size: many
cdr3_aa: ASSFRGYAEAF

v_call: TRBV5-6
j_call: TRBJ2-2
clone_size: few
cdr3_aa: ASRSLPGRNTGELF

v_call: TRBV19
j_call: TRBJ1-1
clone_size: -
cdr3_aa: ASTLQLDTEAF

v_call: TRBV21-1
j_call: TRBJ1-1
clone_size: few
cdr3_aa: ASSSVYTEAF

v_call: TRBV9
j_call: TRBJ2-1
clone_size: -
cdr3_aa: ASSATYNEQF

v_call: TRBV27
j_call: TRBJ1-1
clone_size: -
cdr3_aa: ASSWTGLGTEAF

v_call: TRBV5-6
j_call: TRBJ2-1
clone_size: -
cdr3_aa: ASSPGGGEQF

v_call: TRBV6-6
j_call: TRBJ1-5
clone_size: -
cdr3_aa: ASSSTSQPQH

v_call: TRBV6-5
j_call: TRBJ1-2
clone_size: -
cdr3_aa: ASSYSGRVYGYT

v_call: TRBV4-3
j_call: TRBJ1-2
clone_size: few
cdr3_aa: ASSQGPESLGYT

v_call: TRBV6-5
j_call: TRBJ1-2
clone_size: few
cdr3_aa: ASSDRNYGYT

v_call: TRBV4-3
j_call: TRBJ2-5
clone_size: few
cdr3_aa: ASSPEGAWETQY